The 22 T cell receptor beta chains listed next were all sequenced from one sample in a study of response to subunit inactivated influenza vaccine. MiXCR was run by TCRdb on the RT-PCR reads, yielding one entry per CDR3 protein. Of hundreds of thousands of distinct CDR3 sequences in the sample, 10% to 15% were seen once. The sample here was PBMCs from blood, taken more than 35 days after vaccination. The receptor set was obtained from a man aged 45-65 years who received an inactivated influenza vaccine.

The chain couples TRBV7-9 to TRBJ1-4, with D tentatively TRBD1 (5 bases). The V and J ends lost 4 bases and 4 bases respectively, with 16 bases between them. This CDR3 spans 16 amino acids. The germline CDR1 and CDR2 sequences are SEHNR and FQNEAQ (reference sequence). The CDR3 coding sequence is TGTGCCAGCAGCTCAGGGCCGGGACCGAATAATGAAAAACTGTTTTTT. It codes for CASSSGPGPNNEKLFF.

This chain joins TRBV12-3 or TRBV12-4 and TRBJ1-1; D is ambiguous. V gave up 2 bases and J gave up 4 bases, with 14 bases separating them. CDR3 size: 15 residues. CDR3 in amino acids: CASSLMGSVSTEAFF. For the CDR3, the DNA is TGTGCCAGCAGTTTAATGGGTTCAGTCAGCACTGAAGCTTTCTTT.

Remarks on this clonotype: One base away lies a much larger clone, so this may be a sequencing read error. V and J are TRBV5-1 and TRBJ2-7; TRBD1 matches at 7 bases. This CDR3 has 14 amino acids. Germline V gene lookup returns CDR1 SGHRS and CDR2 YFSETQ. CDR3 sequence: CARSLAGTAYEQYF. CDR3 in DNA: TGCGCCAGAAGCTTGGCTGGGACAGCCTACGAGCAGTACTTC. The full variable domain, in which reference TRBV5-1 and TRBJ2-7 provide the parts outside the CDR3, is KAGVTQTPRYLIKTRGQQVTLSCSPISGHRSVSWYQQTPGQGLQFLFEYFSETQRNKGNFPGRFSGRQFSNSRSEMNVSTLELGDSALYLCARSLAGTAYEQYFGPGTRLTVT.

The table lists this clonotype with a few counts. The chain joins TRBV4-1 to TRBJ1-2; the match to TRBD1 covers 8 bases. This CDR3 is built from 16 residues. Trimming cost V 4 bases and J 4 bases; bases outside gene matches: 11. Per germline, CDR1 MGHRA and CDR2 YSYEKL. CDR3 region: CASSRVQGDLVYGYTF. DNA for the CDR3: TGCGCCAGCAGCCGAGTACAGGGGGATCTAGTCTATGGCTACACCTTC.

This chain connects TRBV6-2 or TRBV6-3 to TRBJ2-7, with a weak D call TRBD2 (6 bases). The V end was cut by 8 bases, the J end by 2 bases, with 13 bases between. The CDR3 is 13 residues long. Germline-derived CDR1 and CDR2 are MNHEY and SVGEGT. The CDR3 nucleotides are TGTGCCAGCCGGGACTTATATCCCTACGAGCAGTACTTC. Translated, it gives CASRDLYPYEQYF.

This clonotype was observed a handful of times. This chain connects TRBV20-1 to TRBJ1-3; D not resolved. Germline CDR1 is DFQATT and CDR2 is SNEGSKA (reference sequence). V was cut by 0 bases and J by 4 bases, with 10 bases left in between. This CDR3 comprises 14 residues. CDR3 nucleotide sequence: TGCAGTGCTAGAGATTATATGGCCGGAAACACCATATATTTT. Translating gives CSARDYMAGNTIYF.

This clonotype was seen ten or more times. The V gene is TRBV5-6, the J gene TRBJ1-2, with D possibly matching TRBD1 (6 bases). The V and J ends lost 1 base and 5 bases respectively, with 12 bases between them. The CDR3 runs 14 residues. Germline CDR1 reads SGHDT; CDR2 reads YYEEEE. The CDR3: CASSLQGGRYGYTF. CDR3 bases: TGTGCCAGCAGCTTGCAAGGGGGAAGATATGGCTACACCTTC.

This clonotype was picked up many times. This sequence joins TRBV15 and TRBJ2-1; D might be TRBD2 (5 bases). The CDR3 extends over 15 amino acids. The V and J ends lost 0 bases and 4 bases respectively, with 10 bases between them. Germline CDR1 and CDR2: LNHNV and YYDKDF (reference sequence). The CDR3 region has the DNA TGTGCCACCAGCAGAGAGAACGCGGGTTACAATGAGCAGTTCTTC. It is translated as CATSRENAGYNEQFF.

This clonotype was detected only a few times. The J gene is TRBJ2-7, the V gene TRBV6-2 or TRBV6-3, with D perhaps matching TRBD1 (5 bases). This CDR3 is built from 12 residues. The V and J ends lost 7 bases and 6 bases respectively, with 13 bases between them. Germline CDR1 and CDR2: MNHEY and SVGEGT. The CDR3 coding sequence is TGTGCCAGCACCTCTCTTGGGGCCGAGCAGTACTTC. Amino acid sequence: CASTSLGAEQYF.

This clonotype has ten or more counts. The chain joins TRBV7-7 to TRBJ2-1; possibly TRBD1 or TRBD2 for D (5 bases each). This CDR3 spans 14 amino acids. V lost 5 bases and J lost 5, with 13 bases in between. CDR1 is SSHAT, CDR2 FNYEAQ, per germline (reference sequence). CDR3 amino acids: CASSPGTYDNEQFF. DNA for the CDR3: TGTGCCAGCAGCCCCGGGACGTACGACAATGAGCAGTTCTTC.

V and J are TRBV12-3 or TRBV12-4 and TRBJ2-3; TRBD2 matches at 7 bases. V shed 2 bases, J shed 2 bases, and the junction held 10 bases outside the gene matches. This CDR3 spans 17 amino acids. CDR3 nucleotides: TGTGCCAGCAGTTTAAGAATGGGGGGGAGTCCCACAGATACGCAGTATTTT. Its protein product is CASSLRMGGSPTDTQYF.

This clonotype turned up a few times. V usage is TRBV20-1 and J usage is TRBJ1-2; D is perhaps TRBD1 (5 bases). The CDR3 covers 12 residues. Between the trimmed V and J ends, which lost 5 bases and 3 bases, there was a span of 10 bases. The germline V gene has CDR1 DFQATT and CDR2 SNEGSKA (reference sequence). The CDR3 reads CSASGVYYGYTF. The CDR3 bases are TGCAGTGCTTCGGGGGTCTACTATGGCTACACCTTC.

The V call is TRBV7-2, the J call TRBJ2-3; 7 bases align to TRBD1. The CDR3 loop spans 15 amino acids. V lost 3 bases and J lost 1; bases outside the gene matches: 4. Germline values: CDR1 SGHTA, CDR2 FQGNSA. This CDR3 reads CASSFTGTGTDTQYF. The CDR3 region has the DNA TGTGCCAGCAGCTTTACCGGGACAGGCACAGATACGCAGTATTTT.

V gene TRBV15 combines with J gene TRBJ2-5; D remains ambiguous. This CDR3 has 13 amino acids. Germline lookup yields CDR1 LNHNV and CDR2 YYDKDF (reference sequence). The ends were cut back, 0 bases at V and 5 bases at J, with 7 bases in the middle. The CDR3 here is CATSRDVLETQYF. The CDR3, as DNA: TGTGCCACCAGCAGAGATGTCCTGGAGACCCAGTACTTC.

The chain has TRBV13 and TRBJ2-5; 12 nucleotides agree with TRBD2. The CDR3 is 16 residues long. The germline V gene has CDR1 PRHDT and CDR2 FYEKMQ (reference sequence). The V segment lost 3 bases and the J segment 5 bases; nucleotides outside the gene matches: 7. This CDR3 is CASSLLASGGAETQYF. DNA for the CDR3: TGTGCCAGCAGCTTGTTGGCTAGCGGGGGGGCGGAGACCCAGTACTTC.

This clonotype was detected only a few times. This rearrangement joins TRBV11-2 to TRBJ2-1; TRBD2 agrees at 13 bases. This CDR3 has 16 residues. The ends lost 0 bases at V and 4 bases at J; junction bases unmatched: 0. Germline V gene sequence: CDR1 SGHAT, CDR2 FQNNGV. CDR3 region: CASSLELAGGYNEQFF. The CDR3 nucleotides are TGTGCCAGCAGCTTAGAACTAGCGGGGGGGTACAATGAGCAGTTCTTC.

The chain couples TRBV6-1 to TRBJ2-2; maybe TRBD2 (7 bases). The CDR3 is made up of 15 amino acids. Germline loops: CDR1 MNHNS, CDR2 SASEGT. V shed 7 bases and J shed 1 base, with 13 bases lying between them. The chain's CDR3 is CASIEGGLNTGELFF. Here the CDR3 DNA reads TGTGCCAGCATCGAGGGGGGGCTGAACACCGGGGAGCTGTTTTTT.

This chain joins TRBV7-2 and TRBJ2-3, with unresolved D. The CDR3 sequence is 14 residues long. The germline V and J ends were trimmed by 0 bases and 6 bases, with 10 bases remaining between them. CDR1 and CDR2 (germline): SGHTA, FQGNSA. The CDR3 nucleotides are TGTGCCAGCAGCTTAGCGGTTGGGTCTGATACGCAGTATTTT. Translated, it gives CASSLAVGSDTQYF.

This clonotype came up a few times. The chain employs TRBV20-1 and TRBJ2-7; D unresolved. Germline-derived CDR1 and CDR2 are DFQATT and SNEGSKA (reference sequence). The CDR3 runs to 14 residues. V lost 0 bases and J 2 bases, leaving 11 bases between the germline ends. The CDR3 is CSARDWILTYEQYF. In DNA, the CDR3 is TGCAGTGCTAGAGACTGGATTTTAACCTACGAGCAGTACTTC.

This clonotype was counted many times. V usage is TRBV15 and J usage is TRBJ2-1, with D possibly being TRBD2 (5 bases). Trimming cost V 5 bases and J 4 bases, with 12 bases left between them. This CDR3 is built from 14 residues. Germline-derived CDR1 and CDR2 are LNHNV and YYDKDF (reference sequence). The DNA for the CDR3 is TGTGCCACCAGCGGGCTAGCAGATTACAATGAGCAGTTCTTC. Translating it yields CATSGLADYNEQFF.

This clonotype appeared many times. The chain links TRBV20-1 to TRBJ2-1, with 11 positions matching TRBD2. The junction had 8 bases not matched to a gene; V was cut back by 5 bases and J by 2 bases. Looked up from germline, CDR1 is DFQATT and CDR2 is SNEGSKA (reference sequence). The CDR3 is 16 residues long. The CDR3 sequence: CSALFSGGEAYNEQFF. CDR3 sequence (DNA): TGCAGTGCTCTCTTTAGCGGGGGGGAAGCCTACAATGAGCAGTTCTTC.

The gene calls are TRBV18 and TRBJ1-5; 9 bases line up with TRBD1. This CDR3 contains 16 residues. V shed 0 bases and J 2 bases; nucleotides not matched to a gene: 2. The germline CDR1 and CDR2 sequences are KGHSH and LQKENI. The CDR3 here is CASSPPGQGRNQPQHF. DNA of the CDR3: TGTGCCAGCTCACCACCGGGACAGGGACGCAATCAGCCCCAGCATTTT.